The rows below give T cell receptor beta chains drawn from one sample of a study of blood T cell repertoires in COVID-19. Data came from immunoSEQ multiplex PCR; TCRdb stores just in-frame clones and leaves some out. Of about 160,000 clones in the sample, approximately 92% are singletons; the top ten hold 3.5% to 5%. The material sequenced was peripheral blood. These TCRs come from a woman aged 45-65 years with acute or convalescent COVID-19. The CDR3 runs from the conserved cysteine through the conserved F or W. A D gene is named only where the DNA matches it firmly.

V: TRBV2
D: TRBD2
CDR3: CASSAKSSGTYNEQFF

V: TRBV3-1/TRBV3-2
D: NA
CDR3: CASSQAGNYGYTF

V: TRBV27
D: TRBD1
CDR3: CASSSNLPGQGHYGYTF

V: TRBV7-6
D: NA
CDR3: CASSLAVSFYEQYF

V: TRBV6-5
D: NA
CDR3: CASSYEGNNYGYTF

V: TRBV4-3
D: TRBD2
CDR3: CASSPTAGGPYEQYF

V: TRBV5-1
D: NA
CDR3: CASSLGDRYLSTNEKLFF

V: TRBV19
D: NA
CDR3: CASSLADEQYF

V: TRBV5-1
D: TRBD1
CDR3: CASNHRDRNTEAFF

V: TRBV10-3
D: TRBD2
CDR3: CAISEGLAGANEQFF

V: TRBV4-1
D: NA
CDR3: CASSQARGPETQYF

V: TRBV27
D: NA
CDR3: CASIPTASSYNEQFF

V: TRBV5-6
D: NA
CDR3: CASSLGRGPLHF

V: TRBV18
D: TRBD1
CDR3: CASSPIMPGQGPYGYTF

V: TRBV5-1
D: NA
CDR3: CASSLEGVRPNYGYTF

V: TRBV15
D: NA
CDR3: CATSREGGRVLTF

V: TRBV28
D: NA
CDR3: CASSSLRTGTGGFYGYTF

V: TRBV5-1
D: TRBD1
CDR3: CASSLGMGQGHYGYTF

V: TRBV10-3
D: NA
CDR3: CATLSGNEQFF

V: TRBV24-1
D: NA
CDR3: CATSDNTGFEQYF

V: TRBV19
D: NA
CDR3: CASNPTGTIISNSPLHF

V: TRBV28
D: TRBD2
CDR3: CASRSGGTNTDTQYF

V: TRBV7-8
D: NA
CDR3: CASSRYLPGDDYGYTF

V: TRBV14
D: TRBD1
CDR3: CASSPSDTGGNGELFF

V: TRBV4-1
D: TRBD1
CDR3: CASSQDLDRGRSYNEQFF